This T cell receptor (beta chain) was found in a study of T cell repertoires and HLA-DP antigens. Concerning this clone: As yet, its antigen is unknown.

Purity of the untouched CD4+ T cells was about 98%. Trimming took 4 bases from V and 6 from J, leaving 8 bases between them. Germline CDR1 and CDR2: SGHVS and FQNEAQ. The length of the CDR3 is 12 residues. Primers targeted 54 TRBV and 13 TRBJ segments. Produced via immunoSEQ multiplex PCR; TCRdb's table is partial and in-frame only. This table holds about 89,000 clones, roughly nine tenths found once. Sequencing was performed on CD4+ T cells from PBMCs. This clonotype was sampled from a man in his fifties in good health and CMV-seronegative. The chain combines TRBV7-8 with TRBJ2-3; TRBD1 is a possible D gene (5 bases). CDR3 bases: TGTGCCAGCAGCTCCGGACATGATACGCAGTATTTT. Translation gives CASSSGHDTQYF.